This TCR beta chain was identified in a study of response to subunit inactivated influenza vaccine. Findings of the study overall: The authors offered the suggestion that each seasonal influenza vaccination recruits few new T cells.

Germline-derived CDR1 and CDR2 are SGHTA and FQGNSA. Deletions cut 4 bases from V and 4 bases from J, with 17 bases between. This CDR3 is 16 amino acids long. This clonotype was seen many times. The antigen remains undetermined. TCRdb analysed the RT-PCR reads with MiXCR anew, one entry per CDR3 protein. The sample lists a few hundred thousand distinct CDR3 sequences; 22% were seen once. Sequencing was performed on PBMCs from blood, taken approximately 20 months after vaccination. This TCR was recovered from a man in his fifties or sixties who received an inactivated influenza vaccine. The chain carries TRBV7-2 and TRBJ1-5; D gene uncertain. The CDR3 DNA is TGTGCCAGCAGCTCTAGGAGTTGGACCGAGAATCAGCCCCAGCATTTT. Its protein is CASSSRSWTENQPQHF.